A selection of T cell receptor beta chains follows, all from one sample in a study of T cell responses to AZD1222 COVID-19 vaccine. Repertoires were generated with immunoSEQ multiplex PCR, while TCRdb's copy carries only in-frame clones and drops some. The sample includes 150,000 to 200,000 clones, around 90% of them seen just once. Material: peripheral blood, obtained on day 0 of AZD1222 vaccination. These receptor sequences come from an adult in good health. Each CDR3 is given with its conserved first and last residue. The D gene is left open where the match is weak. Size tells how often a clone was seen (once, few, many) or the class of an expanded clone, and some rows leave it out.

CDR3nt | CDR3aa | d_gene | v_gene | abundance | j_gene
TGTGCCAGCAGCTTTGATGGGGAGGCCGAGCAGTACTTC | CASSFDGEAEQYF | - | TRBV11-2 | - | TRBJ2-7
TGTGCCTGGAGAGGTAGTTCCTACAATGAGCAGTTCTTC | CAWRGSSYNEQFF | - | TRBV30 | - | TRBJ2-1
TGTGCCAGCACCTCAGGCGGTGCGGCTGAAGCTTTCTTT | CASTSGGAAEAFF | - | TRBV4-2 | - | TRBJ1-1
TGTGCCATCAGTGAGTCCATGACAATAGAGACCCAGTACTTC | CAISESMTIETQYF | - | TRBV10-3 | - | TRBJ2-5
TGTGCCAGTAGTGGACAGGGATGGTCCAATCAGCCCCAGCATTTT | CASSGQGWSNQPQHF | TRBD1 | TRBV19 | - | TRBJ1-5
TGTGCCAGCTCACCACCGCTGGACCCGCGGGCCAATGAGCAGTTCTTC | CASSPPLDPRANEQFF | - | TRBV18 | once | TRBJ2-1
TGTGCCAGCAGTCTGAGACAGTACTACGAGCAGTACTTC | CASSLRQYYEQYF | - | TRBV28 | - | TRBJ2-7
TGCGCCAGCAGCCGGGACCTCTACGAGCAGTACTTC | CASSRDLYEQYF | - | TRBV5-1 | - | TRBJ2-7
TGTGCCAGTAGTATTCGGGGGAGTTGGGCTGAAGCTTTCTTT | CASSIRGSWAEAFF | - | TRBV19 | - | TRBJ1-1
TGTGCCAGCAGTTTACGGGTGGCCTACGAGCAGTACTTC | CASSLRVAYEQYF | - | TRBV27 | - | TRBJ2-7
TGTGCCTGGGACAGGGGGGACAATCAGCCCCAGCATTTT | CAWDRGDNQPQHF | TRBD1 | TRBV30 | - | TRBJ1-5
TGTGCTAGCCGAACAGGGGGCGCGGAGAGTGAAAAACTGTTTTTT | CASRTGGAESEKLFF | TRBD1 | TRBV12-5 | - | TRBJ1-4
TGCGCCAGCAGCGACGACAGGAACTATGGCTACACCTTC | CASSDDRNYGYTF | - | TRBV10-1 | - | TRBJ1-2
TGTGCCAGCAGCCCCCGGGGTCCGGGCACCGGGGAGCTGTTTTTT | CASSPRGPGTGELFF | - | TRBV7-3 | - | TRBJ2-2
TGTGCCAGCAGACTATCGGGGGGTAGGGTTGATTCACCCCTCCACTTT | CASRLSGGRVDSPLHF | - | TRBV7-8 | - | TRBJ1-6
TGCGCCAGCAGCACACCGACCCCTCGACGCACTGGGGCCAACGTCCTGACTTTC | CASSTPTPRRTGANVLTF | - | TRBV5-1 | - | TRBJ2-6
TGTGCCAGCTCACCACTCGCAGCTACAACTGGAAACACCATATATTTT | CASSPLAATTGNTIYF | - | TRBV18 | - | TRBJ1-3
TGCGCCAGCAGCTACCGGACAGGGGAAGACTATGGCTACACCTTC | CASSYRTGEDYGYTF | TRBD1 | TRBV5-1 | - | TRBJ1-2
TGTGCCAGCAGCTTGCCCAACAGGGGGTTGGAGACCCAGTACTTC | CASSLPNRGLETQYF | TRBD1 | TRBV5-4 | - | TRBJ2-5
TGTGCCAGCAGCTTATCAGCGGGAGGGGTTGAGCAGTTCTTC | CASSLSAGGVEQFF | TRBD2 | TRBV7-3 | - | TRBJ2-1
TGTGCCAGCAGCGTCGGCCAGGGACCGCAATACGAGCAGTACTTC | CASSVGQGPQYEQYF | - | TRBV7-2 | few | TRBJ2-7
TGTGCCAGCAGCCCAGGGACAGGGAGCAATCAGCCCCAGCATTTT | CASSPGTGSNQPQHF | TRBD1 | TRBV7-3 | - | TRBJ1-5
TGTGCCAGCAGTGCACCACAGGGGATCGGGTATGGCTACACCTTC | CASSAPQGIGYGYTF | TRBD1 | TRBV2 | - | TRBJ1-2
TGTGCCAGCAATTGGGGGGTGCAAGGCACTGAAGCTTTCTTT | CASNWGVQGTEAFF | - | TRBV5-5 | - | TRBJ1-1
TGTGCCAGTAGTATAGTTCGGGGATCTGGCTACACCTTC | CASSIVRGSGYTF | - | TRBV19 | once | TRBJ1-2
TGTGCCAGCAGTTCAGACCTAGCGAACGAGCAGTTCTTC | CASSSDLANEQFF | - | TRBV11-3 | - | TRBJ2-1
TGTGCCAGCACTGGGACAGGGTCTTCCTACGAGCAGTACTTC | CASTGTGSSYEQYF | TRBD1 | TRBV6-5 | - | TRBJ2-7
TGTGCCAGCAGCTTCGGAACTAGTTTAGTTCCCTACGAGCAGTACTTC | CASSFGTSLVPYEQYF | - | TRBV5-6 | - | TRBJ2-7